The text below deals with one T cell receptor beta chain. Its antigen is undetermined. This specimen belongs to a study of cytomegalovirus exposure and HLA in healthy donors. Germline V lookup: CDR1 ENHRY, CDR2 SYGVKD. The CDR3 extends over 16 amino acids. After removal of 6 bases from V and 4 bases from J, the junction contained 12 bases not matched to a gene. Study-level findings and limits: Cytomegalovirus-associated TCR beta chains were listed, numbering 150 to 200. In vitro data verified a few CMV-associated chains as specific for CMV antigens. Most TCR sequences were uncommon, yet certain public TCRs appeared in many donors.

The data were produced by immunoSEQ multiplex PCR, yet TCRdb's version contains in-frame clones alone and is incomplete. The sample has roughly 56,000 clones; 93% are singletons. The TCR originated in a young woman in good health and CMV-seropositive. Sequencing used PBMCs. The rearrangement links TRBV10-3 to TRBJ2-5; 9 bases fit TRBD1. For the CDR3, the DNA is TGTGCCATCAGGGGACAGGGAACGGGGCACAGAGAGACCCAGTACTTC. This gives the protein CAIRGQGTGHRETQYF.